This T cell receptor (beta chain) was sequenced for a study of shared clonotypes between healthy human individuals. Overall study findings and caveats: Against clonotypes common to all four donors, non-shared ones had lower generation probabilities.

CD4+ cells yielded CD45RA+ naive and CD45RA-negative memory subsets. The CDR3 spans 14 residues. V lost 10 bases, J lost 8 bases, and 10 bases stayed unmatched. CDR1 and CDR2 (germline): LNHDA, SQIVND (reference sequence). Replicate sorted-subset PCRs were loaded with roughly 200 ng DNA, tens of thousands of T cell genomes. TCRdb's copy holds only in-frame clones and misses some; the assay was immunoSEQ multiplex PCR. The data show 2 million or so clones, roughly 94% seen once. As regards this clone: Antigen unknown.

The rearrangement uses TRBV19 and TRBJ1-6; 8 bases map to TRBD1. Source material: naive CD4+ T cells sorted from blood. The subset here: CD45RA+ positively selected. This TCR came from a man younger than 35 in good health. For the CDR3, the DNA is TGTGCCACCCGACAGGGGCTCGGAGATTCACCCCTCCACTTT. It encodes CATRQGLGDSPLHF. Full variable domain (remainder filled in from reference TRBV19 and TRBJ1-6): DGGITQSPKYLFRKEGQNVTLSCEQNLNHDAMYWYRQDPGQGLRLIYYSQIVNDFQKGDIAEGYSVSREKKESFPLTVTSAQKNPTAFYLCATRQGLGDSPLHFGNGTRLTVT.